The 6 T cell receptor beta chains below were found in one sample sequenced in a study of T cells in Graves' hyperthyroidism and ophthalmopathy. TCR beta CDR3 regions were amplified from RNA transcripts. The HTBI primer set drove a first-round RT-PCR of the TCR CDR3. TCRdb processed the multiplex PCR reads anew with MiXCR; each CDR3 protein has one entry. This table holds 150,000 or so distinct CDR3 sequences, roughly 9.4% found once. Input material: blood. These TCRs come from a young woman with Graves' hyperthyroidism that later progressed to Graves' ophthalmopathy.

This clonotype occurred many times. The rearrangement joins TRBV7-9 to TRBJ2-5; tentatively, D is TRBD1 (6 bases). The CDR3 length is 13 residues. Germline V gene sequence: CDR1 SEHNR, CDR2 FQNEAQ (reference sequence). V gave up 1 base and J gave up 7 bases, with 10 bases separating them. The CDR3 region has the DNA TGTGCCAGCAGCTTAGGACAGGAAGGGACCCAGTACTTC. This gives the protein CASSLGQEGTQYF.

This clonotype was seen at least ten times. The chain carries TRBV7-8 and TRBJ2-7; D is unresolved. V lost 0 bases to trimming and J lost 0 bases, with 6 bases between them. CDR3 length equals 14 residues. Germline lookup yields CDR1 SGHVS and CDR2 FQNEAQ. CDR3 region: CASSLAESSYEQYF. CDR3 DNA sequence: TGTGCCAGCAGCTTAGCGGAGAGCTCCTACGAGCAGTACTTC.

The chain combines TRBV18 with TRBJ2-1; 8 bases match TRBD2. Germline CDR1 and CDR2: KGHSH and LQKENI. V trimming: 0 bases; J trimming: 3 bases; junction bases outside the gene matches: 4. CDR3 length equals 16 residues. The CDR3 region is CASSPPSAGDYNEQFF. CDR3 in DNA: TGTGCCAGCTCACCACCTTCAGCGGGAGACTACAATGAGCAGTTCTTC. Supplemented by reference TRBV18 and TRBJ2-1, the full variable domain reads NAGVMQNPRHLVRRRGQEARLRCSPMKGHSHVYWYRQLPEEGLKFMVYLQKENIIDESGMPKERFSAEFPKEGPSILRIQQVVRGDSAAYFCASSPPSAGDYNEQFFGPGTRLTVL.

This clonotype was recorded many times. The chain carries TRBV11-1 and TRBJ2-7; D not certain. Trimming removed 0 bases at V and 5 bases at J, with 11 bases between. CDR1 is SGHAT, CDR2 FQDESV, per germline (reference sequence). The CDR3 extends over 14 amino acids. The CDR3 DNA is TGTGCCAGCAGCTTAGCGGGAAGGTCTCACGAGCAGTACTTC. As protein: CASSLAGRSHEQYF.

The sample holds many counts of this clonotype. The chain recombines TRBV20-1 with TRBJ2-7, with 8 bases fitting TRBD1. Losses at the gene ends were 4 bases for V and 4 bases for J; bases not matched to a gene: 12. Germline CDR1 reads DFQATT; CDR2 reads SNEGSKA (reference sequence). This CDR3 comprises 15 residues. The CDR3 DNA follows: TGCAGTGCTACTCGAGTGGCCGGGACAGGTTACGAGCAGTACTTC. Its translation is CSATRVAGTGYEQYF.

This clonotype has more than one count but fewer than ten. One base away lies a much larger clone, so this may be a sequencing read error. This chain connects TRBV20-1 to TRBJ2-7; TRBD1 or TRBD2 may be the D gene (6 bases each). In germline, CDR1 is DFQATT, CDR2 SNEGSKA (reference sequence). V was shortened by 0 bases and J by 0 bases, with 12 bases between the two germline ends. This CDR3 is 15 amino acids long. DNA for the CDR3: TGCAGTGCTAGAGATATCGGGGGCTGCTCCTACGAGCAGTACTTC. Its translation: CSARDIGGCSYEQYF.